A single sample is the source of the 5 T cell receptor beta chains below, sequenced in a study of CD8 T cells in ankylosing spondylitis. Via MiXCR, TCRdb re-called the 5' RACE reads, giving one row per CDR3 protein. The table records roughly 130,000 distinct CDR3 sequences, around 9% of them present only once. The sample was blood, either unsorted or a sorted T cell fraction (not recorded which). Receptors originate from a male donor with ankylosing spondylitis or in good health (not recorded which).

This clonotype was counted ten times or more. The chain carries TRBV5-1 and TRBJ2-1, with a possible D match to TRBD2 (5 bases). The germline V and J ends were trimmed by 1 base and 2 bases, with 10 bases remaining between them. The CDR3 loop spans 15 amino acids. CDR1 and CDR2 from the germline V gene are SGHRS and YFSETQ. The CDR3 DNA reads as TGCGCCAGCAGCTTGCACCAGAGGGCCTACAATGAGCAGTTCTTC. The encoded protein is CASSLHQRAYNEQFF. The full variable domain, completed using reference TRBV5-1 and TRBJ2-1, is KAGVTQTPRYLIKTRGQQVTLSCSPISGHRSVSWYQQTPGQGLQFLFEYFSETQRNKGNFPGRFSGRQFSNSRSEMNVSTLELGDSALYLCASSLHQRAYNEQFFGPGTRLTVL.

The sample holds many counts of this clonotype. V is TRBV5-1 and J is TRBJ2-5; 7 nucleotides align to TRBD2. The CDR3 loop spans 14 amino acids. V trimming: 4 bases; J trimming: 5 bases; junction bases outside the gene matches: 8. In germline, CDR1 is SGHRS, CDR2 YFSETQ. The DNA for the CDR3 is TGCGCCAGCAGCCCCCTAGCGGTTCGTGAGACCCAGTACTTC. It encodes CASSPLAVRETQYF.

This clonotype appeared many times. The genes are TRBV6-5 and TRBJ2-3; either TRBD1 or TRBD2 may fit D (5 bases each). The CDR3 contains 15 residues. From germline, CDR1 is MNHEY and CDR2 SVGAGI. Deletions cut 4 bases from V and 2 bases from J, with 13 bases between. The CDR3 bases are TGTGCCAGCAGTTTACGCAGCGGACACACAGATACGCAGTATTTT. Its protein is CASSLRSGHTDTQYF.

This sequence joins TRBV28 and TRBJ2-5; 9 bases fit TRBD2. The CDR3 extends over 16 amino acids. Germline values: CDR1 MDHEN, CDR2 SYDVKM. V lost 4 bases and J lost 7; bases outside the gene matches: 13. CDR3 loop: CASSSDASGALRTQYF. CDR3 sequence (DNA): TGTGCCAGCAGTTCCGACGCTAGCGGGGCCCTGAGGACCCAGTACTTC. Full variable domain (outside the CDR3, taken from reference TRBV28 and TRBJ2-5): DVKVTQSSRYLVKRTGEKVFLECVQDMDHENMFWYRQDPGLGLRLIYFSYDVKMKEKGDIPEGYSVSREKKERFSLILESASTNQTSMYLCASSSDASGALRTQYFGPGTRLLVL.

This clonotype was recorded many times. CDR3 region: CSAREFGDYYEQYF. CDR3 sequence (DNA): TGCAGTGCTAGAGAGTTCGGGGACTATTACGAGCAGTACTTC. The chain uses TRBV20-1 and TRBJ2-7, with 7 nucleotides matching TRBD2. The CDR3 totals 14 residues. Germline CDR1 is DFQATT and CDR2 is SNEGSKA (reference sequence). The ends lost 0 bases at V and 4 bases at J; junction bases unmatched: 6.